This T cell receptor beta chain was sequenced for a study of T cells in Graves' hyperthyroidism and ophthalmopathy. Overall study context: The blood sample was taken at first diagnosis, before treatment began. Broader study findings: Ophthalmopathy, as predicted by the model, came a median roughly 6.3 months after the prediction. Also found in blood were most expanded thyroid clonotypes above 0.001.

Uncontrolled infection, other autoimmune disease, pregnancy or lactation excluded patients. Between the trimmed V and J ends, which lost 8 bases and 9 bases, there was a span of 17 bases. The CDR3 contains 14 residues. Germline values: CDR1 SNHLY, CDR2 FYNNEI. Ten or more counts support this clonotype. Its antigen is undetermined. The source material, RNA transcripts, was used to amplify TCR beta CDR3 regions. Primed by the HTBI set, a first-round RT-PCR was run on the TCR CDR3. From the multiplex PCR reads, TCRdb called clonotypes with MiXCR, one entry per CDR3 protein. The sample includes a few hundred thousand distinct CDR3 sequences, about 15% of them seen just once.

This sequence joins TRBV2 and TRBJ1-6; the D gene is possibly TRBD1 (5 bases). The sample was blood. This receptor was identified in a woman between 25 and 40 years old with Graves' ophthalmopathy. CDR3 sequence reads: CASGRREGSSPLHF. Written as DNA, the CDR3 is TGTGCCAGCGGACGCAGGGAAGGAAGTTCACCCCTCCACTTT.